This TCR beta chain comes out of a study of high-grade serous ovarian cancer treatment subgroups. The V segment lost 4 bases and the J segment 4 bases; nucleotides outside the gene matches: 5. The CDR3 has 16 amino acids. Germline CDR1 is LGHNA and CDR2 is YSLEER. Tumor tissue was taken before any definitive surgery or chemotherapy was given. Here immunoSEQ multiplex PCR was the method, and the copy in TCRdb shows in-frame clones only, minus some. The table records roughly 9,800 clones, around 68% of them present only once. This rearrangement joins TRBV4-3 to TRBJ2-1, with 12 bases aligning to TRBD2. This clonotype was obtained from a human donor with high-grade serous ovarian cancer. Specimen: tumor tissue. CDR3 amino acids: CASSPGTSGQYNEQFF. CDR3 nucleotide sequence: TGCGCCAGCAGCCCGGGGACTAGCGGGCAGTACAATGAGCAGTTCTTC.